This is a list of T cell receptor beta chains from one sample in a study of T cells after yellow fever vaccination. From the 5' RACE reads, TCRdb called clonotypes with MiXCR, one entry per CDR3 protein. The sample lists about 340,000 distinct CDR3 sequences, 4% seen once, with 20% to 25% in the top ten. Sequenced here: PBMCs, sampled 5 days after the yellow fever booster vaccination. These receptors all stem from a man between 18 and 35 years old who received the YFV17D yellow fever vaccine. Each CDR3 is given with its conserved first and last residue. Each record gives: CDR3 protein, CDR3 DNA, D gene, clone size, V gene, J gene. The D gene is left open where the match is weak. The listing skips clone size in some rows; elsewhere it reads once, few, many or a size class.

CASSLIFLGEQFF,TGTGCCAGCAGCTTGATTTTTTTAGGCGAGCAGTTCTTC,-,-,TRBV7-8,TRBJ2-1
CASKPRWSNQPQHF,TGTGCCAGCAAACCCAGGTGGAGCAATCAGCCCCAGCATTTT,-,few,TRBV6-2/TRBV6-3,TRBJ1-5
CASSYRVQETQYF,TGTGCCAGCAGCTACAGGGTTCAAGAGACCCAGTACTTC,-,many,TRBV11-1,TRBJ2-5
CASSSPRRADEQYF,TGTGCCAGCAGCTCCCCCCGCAGGGCCGACGAGCAGTACTTC,-,-,TRBV5-4,TRBJ2-7
CASSLVGPVEKLFF,TGTGCCAGCAGCTTAGTGGGGCCAGTTGAAAAACTGTTTTTT,-,-,TRBV7-9,TRBJ1-4
CASSLGLSAKNIQYF,TGTGCCAGTAGTCTTGGCCTCTCGGCCAAAAACATTCAGTACTTC,-,few,TRBV19,TRBJ2-4
CASTGGNVREQFF,TGCGCCAGCACAGGGGGGAATGTCCGCGAGCAGTTCTTC,-,-,TRBV10-2,TRBJ2-1
CASSYRVGGTEAFF,TGTGCCAGCAGCTACCGCGTGGGAGGCACTGAAGCTTTCTTT,-,many,TRBV7-9,TRBJ1-1
CASGFLLTGTDTQYF,TGTGCTAGTGGTTTCCTACTGACAGGGACAGATACGCAGTATTTT,TRBD1,-,TRBV12-5,TRBJ2-3
CSAPFSYEQYF,TGCAGTGCTCCATTCTCCTACGAGCAGTACTTC,-,-,TRBV20-1,TRBJ2-7
CASSSRGPRGAFF,TGTGCCAGCAGTTCGAGGGGCCCAAGGGGAGCTTTCTTT,-,many,TRBV6-6,TRBJ1-1
CASRTSFGQRSGYTF,TGTGCCAGCAGAACTTCTTTTGGACAGCGAAGTGGCTACACCTTC,-,few,TRBV6-5,TRBJ1-2
CASSQEPLWGAEVFYGYTF,TGTGCCAGCAGCCAAGAGCCGCTTTGGGGGGCGGAAGTATTCTATGGCTACACCTTC,-,few,TRBV4-2,TRBJ1-2
CASSQVYGTGHTDTQYF,TGCGCCAGCAGCCAAGTGTACGGGACAGGGCACACAGATACGCAGTATTTT,TRBD1,-,TRBV4-1,TRBJ2-3
CASSHRRDTDYGYTF,TGTGCCAGCAGCCACCGTCGTGACACCGACTATGGCTACACCTTC,-,few,TRBV4-2,TRBJ1-2
CSARSGGGGYTF,TGCAGTGCTAGATCAGGGGGAGGTGGCTACACCTTC,TRBD1,many,TRBV20-1,TRBJ1-2
CASSAGLAGANEQFF,TGTGCCAGCAGCGCAGGGCTAGCGGGAGCCAATGAGCAGTTCTTC,TRBD2,many,TRBV7-2,TRBJ2-1
CASSVGQGFADTQYF,TGTGCCAGCAGCGTAGGGCAGGGGTTCGCAGATACGCAGTATTTT,-,few,TRBV9,TRBJ2-3
CASSPNVRGNEKLFF,TGTGCCAGCAGTCCGAATGTTCGAGGGAATGAAAAACTGTTTTTT,-,few,TRBV12-3/TRBV12-4,TRBJ1-4
CASSPRQGMDSPLHF,TGTGCCAGCAGTCCCCGACAGGGTATGGATTCACCCCTCCACTTT,TRBD1,few,TRBV27,TRBJ1-6
CASSVDPGLYGYTF,TGTGCCAGCAGCGTCGACCCAGGGCTCTATGGCTACACCTTC,-,-,TRBV7-8,TRBJ1-2
CASSQDLGTGGRKETQYF,TGCGCCAGCAGCCAAGATCTCGGGACAGGGGGAAGGAAAGAGACCCAGTACTTC,TRBD1,few,TRBV4-3,TRBJ2-5
CASSPTVRGMDTQYF,TGTGCCAGCTCACCAACGGTGAGGGGGATGGATACGCAGTATTTT,-,-,TRBV18,TRBJ2-3
CASSPGGVSNQPQHF,TGCGCCAGCAGCCCAGGGGGAGTAAGCAATCAGCCCCAGCATTTT,TRBD1,few,TRBV5-1,TRBJ1-5
CASSVVYRRFRTEAFF,TGTGCCAGCAGCGTAGTCTATCGCCGGTTTCGCACTGAAGCTTTCTTT,-,many,TRBV9,TRBJ1-1
CASSLAGGPYNEQFF,TGTGCCAGCAGTTTAGCGGGGGGGCCTTACAATGAGCAGTTCTTC,-,many,TRBV12-3/TRBV12-4,TRBJ2-1
CASTPATSGRKYEQYF,TGTGCCAGCACCCCTGCGACTAGCGGGAGAAAATACGAGCAGTACTTC,TRBD2,-,TRBV11-2,TRBJ2-7
CASSLVGLRTPEAFF,TGTGCCAGCAGCTTAGTGGGACTACGAACACCTGAAGCTTTCTTT,-,many,TRBV11-2,TRBJ1-1
CASALDGNQPQHF,TGTGCCAGCGCCCTGGACGGCAATCAGCCCCAGCATTTT,-,many,TRBV7-9,TRBJ1-5
CSAPVAGYTGELFF,TGCAGCGCCCCGGTAGCGGGTTACACCGGGGAGCTGTTTTTT,TRBD2,few,TRBV29-1,TRBJ2-2
CASSPETSGGAEDTQYF,TGTGCCAGCAGCCCCGAGACTAGCGGGGGGGCCGAGGATACGCAGTATTTT,TRBD2,many,TRBV7-3,TRBJ2-3
CASSLESGLYGYTF,TGTGCCAGCAGCTTGGAGTCGGGACTCTATGGCTACACCTTC,-,-,TRBV5-6,TRBJ1-2
CASSIAGGSSDTQYF,TGTGCCAGTAGTATAGCGGGGGGTAGTTCAGATACGCAGTATTTT,TRBD2,few,TRBV19,TRBJ2-3
CASRRPGRDEQYF,TGTGCCAGCAGGCGGCCAGGACGGGACGAGCAGTACTTC,-,many,TRBV7-9,TRBJ2-7
CASSLVSGGLDEQFF,TGTGCCAGCAGCTTAGTTAGCGGGGGATTAGATGAGCAGTTCTTC,TRBD2,many,TRBV11-3,TRBJ2-1
CASSVVGYEQYF,TGTGCCAGCAGTGTCGTGGGCTACGAGCAGTACTTC,-,-,TRBV7-9,TRBJ2-7
CASSLALRGADTQYF,TGCGCCAGCAGCTTGGCCCTGAGGGGGGCAGATACGCAGTATTTT,-,many,TRBV5-1,TRBJ2-3
CASSLTQGLGDTQYF,TGTGCCAGCAGCCTCACCCAGGGGCTGGGAGATACGCAGTATTTT,-,few,TRBV7-2,TRBJ2-3
CASSSPWAGHVETQYF,TGTGCCAGCAGCTCCCCCTGGGCGGGACACGTAGAGACCCAGTACTTC,-,few,TRBV11-2,TRBJ2-5
CASSSTISGYEQFF,TGTGCCAGCAGCTCGACAATTAGCGGCTATGAGCAGTTCTTC,-,-,TRBV9,TRBJ2-1
CASSSQRQGANEKLFF,TGTGCCAGCAGCTCCCAACGACAGGGGGCTAATGAAAAACTGTTTTTT,TRBD1,once,TRBV7-2,TRBJ1-4
CATSRSGAFTNEKLFF,TGTGCCACCAGCAGATCTGGGGCCTTCACTAATGAAAAACTGTTTTTT,-,few,TRBV15,TRBJ1-4
CSAGAGGTNTEAFF,TGCAGTGCTGGAGCAGGGGGCACGAACACTGAAGCTTTCTTT,TRBD1,many,TRBV20-1,TRBJ1-1
CASSPPRTGPETQYF,TGTGCCAGCAGCCCACCCCGGACAGGCCCAGAGACCCAGTACTTC,TRBD1,few,TRBV7-2,TRBJ2-5
CAWTRMQVDTQYF,TGTGCCTGGACCCGGATGCAGGTAGATACGCAGTATTTT,-,few,TRBV30,TRBJ2-3
CASSVGVFTDTQYF,TGTGCCAGCAGCGTAGGAGTCTTCACAGATACGCAGTATTTT,-,many,TRBV9,TRBJ2-3
CASSSQGVPNNEQFF,TGTGCCAGCAGCTCTCAGGGGGTCCCGAACAATGAGCAGTTCTTC,TRBD1,few,TRBV7-3,TRBJ2-1
CASTHSGGDNEQFF,TGTGCCAGCACCCATAGCGGGGGGGACAATGAGCAGTTCTTC,TRBD2,many,TRBV25-1,TRBJ2-1
CASSLRWEGPVAGNTIYF,TGTGCCAGCAGCTTACGATGGGAGGGCCCCGTCGCTGGAAACACCATATATTTT,-,many,TRBV7-9,TRBJ1-3
CSANRDERKFF,TGCAGTGCTAACCGGGACGAGCGGAAGTTCTTC,-,-,TRBV20-1,TRBJ2-1
CASSLILQGKFF,TGTGCCAGCAGCTTAATCCTGCAGGGGAAGTTCTTC,-,-,TRBV7-2,TRBJ2-1
CSVEVHGGGELFF,TGCAGCGTTGAAGTCCACGGTGGCGGGGAGCTGTTTTTT,-,few,TRBV29-1,TRBJ2-2
CASSVLTGAAGELFF,TGTGCCAGCAGCGTCTTGACAGGGGCGGCCGGGGAGCTGTTTTTT,TRBD1,many,TRBV7-6,TRBJ2-2
CASSSGLGTEAFF,TGTGCCAGCAGCAGCGGCCTTGGGACTGAAGCTTTCTTT,-,-,TRBV18,TRBJ1-1
CASSGTGGYTGELFF,TGTGCCAGCAGCGGGACAGGGGGATATACCGGGGAGCTGTTTTTT,TRBD1,many,TRBV7-9,TRBJ2-2
CSARDSPGGETQYF,TGCAGTGCTAGAGATAGTCCAGGGGGGGAGACCCAGTACTTC,-,-,TRBV20-1,TRBJ2-5
CASSSAQGNQPQHF,TGTGCCAGCAGCTCAGCACAGGGAAATCAGCCCCAGCATTTT,-,many,TRBV7-2,TRBJ1-5
CASSQVLTYEQYF,TGCGCCAGCAGCCAAGTCCTAACCTACGAGCAGTACTTC,-,-,TRBV4-3,TRBJ2-7